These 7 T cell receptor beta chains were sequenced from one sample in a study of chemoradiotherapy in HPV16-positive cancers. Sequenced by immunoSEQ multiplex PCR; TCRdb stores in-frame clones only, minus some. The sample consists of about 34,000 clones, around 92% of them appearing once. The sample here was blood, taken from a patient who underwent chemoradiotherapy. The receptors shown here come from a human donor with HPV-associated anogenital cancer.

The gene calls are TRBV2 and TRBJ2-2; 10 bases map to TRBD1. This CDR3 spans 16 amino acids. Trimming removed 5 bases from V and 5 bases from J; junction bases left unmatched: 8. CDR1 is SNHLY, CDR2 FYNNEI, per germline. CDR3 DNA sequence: TGTGCCAGCAGTCTAATCGGGACAGGGGTGACCGGGGAGCTGTTTTTT. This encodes CASSLIGTGVTGELFF.

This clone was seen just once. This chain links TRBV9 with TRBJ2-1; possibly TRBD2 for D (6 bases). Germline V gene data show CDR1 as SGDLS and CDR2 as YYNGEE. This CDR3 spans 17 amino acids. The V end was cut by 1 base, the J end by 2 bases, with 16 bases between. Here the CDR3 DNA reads TGTGCCAGCAGCGTACTCCCTGGGGGGAATACCTACAATGAGCAGTTCTTC. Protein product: CASSVLPGGNTYNEQFF.

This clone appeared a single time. The CDR3 DNA reads TGTGCCAGTAGTACATTTCTGGGACAGGCGTCCTACGAGCAGTACTTC. This translates into CASSTFLGQASYEQYF. The chain links TRBV19 to TRBJ2-7, with 8 bases matching TRBD1. The germline V gene has CDR1 LNHDA and CDR2 SQIVND (reference sequence). After removal of 4 bases from V and 1 base from J, the junction contained 9 bases not matched to a gene. The CDR3 totals 16 residues. The complete variable domain, with remaining parts taken from reference TRBV19 and TRBJ2-7, reads DGGITQSPKYLFRKEGQNVTLSCEQNLNHDAMYWYRQDPGQGLRLIYYSQIVNDFQKGDIAEGYSVSREKKESFPLTVTSAQKNPTAFYLCASSTFLGQASYEQYFGPGTRLTVT.

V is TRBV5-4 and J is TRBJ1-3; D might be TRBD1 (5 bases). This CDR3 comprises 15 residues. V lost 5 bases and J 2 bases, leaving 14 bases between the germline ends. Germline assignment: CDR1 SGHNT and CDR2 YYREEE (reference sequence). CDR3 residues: CASRGDLSPGNTIYF. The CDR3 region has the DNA TGTGCCAGCAGGGGGGATCTCTCTCCTGGAAACACCATATATTTT.

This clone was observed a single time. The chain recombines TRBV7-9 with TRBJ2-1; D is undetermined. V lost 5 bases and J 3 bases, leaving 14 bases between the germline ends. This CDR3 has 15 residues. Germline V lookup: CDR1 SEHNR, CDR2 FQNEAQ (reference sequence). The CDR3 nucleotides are TGTGCCAGCAGCCCCTCCCCGACCAACTACAATGAGCAGTTCTTC. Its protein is CASSPSPTNYNEQFF.

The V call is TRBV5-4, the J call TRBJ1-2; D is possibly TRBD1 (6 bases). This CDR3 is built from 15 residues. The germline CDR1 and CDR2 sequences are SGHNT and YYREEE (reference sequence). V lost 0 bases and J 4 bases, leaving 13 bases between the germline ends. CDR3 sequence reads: CASSLGGQELYGYTF. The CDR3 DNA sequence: TGTGCCAGCAGCTTGGGGGGGCAGGAGCTCTATGGCTACACCTTC.

The CDR3 sequence is CASSPGQGPNQPQHF. The DNA for the CDR3 is TGCGCCAGCAGCCCGGGACAGGGGCCTAATCAGCCCCAGCATTTT. The chain uses TRBV4-1 and TRBJ1-5; 10 nucleotides align to TRBD1. The CDR3 is 15 residues long. With V trimmed by 4 bases and J by 4 bases, 4 bases remained unmatched. Germline V CDR1 and CDR2: MGHRA, YSYEKL.